What follows describes a single T cell receptor (beta chain). What this receptor recognizes is not known. There are no base qualities to consult, and no much larger clone falls within one base. The cohort was made up of 650 to 700 healthy bone marrow donors. All cohort members were sampled while nominally healthy, although unrecorded immune exposures were likely present. The donor was CMV seropositive and was included in the group of 250 to 350 seropositive cohort members. Every donor gave a peripheral blood sample, and the peripheral blood mononuclear cells from that sample were used for TCR beta sequencing. Genomic DNA extraction from the blood cell samples was performed with the Qiagen DNeasy Blood Extraction Kit. The data were taken from a study of cytomegalovirus exposure and HLA in healthy donors (dated by TCRdb to the late 2010s). As for the study more broadly: An earlier analysis of approximately 640 of the donors reported about 250 Gb of sequence data and 117 million unique TCR beta sequences from around 200 million T cells. The study aimed to test whether cataloging public T cell receptors could reveal signatures of past pathogen exposure. An earlier analysis of some 500 of the donors used high-throughput TCR beta sequencing to judge whether each TCR beta V gene segment behaved as functional or pseudogenic. The study used immunosequencing to profile the T cell repertoires of 666 subjects and linked those repertoires to cytomegalovirus serostatus. Class I and class II HLA loci were covered by the typing at four-digit resolution. Among around 400 genotyped donors of the cohort, an average of roughly 240,000 unique TCR beta nucleotide sequences were sequenced per donor, roughly 18% of them non-productive. Alongside the repertoire data, information on donor age, sex, ethnicity and CMV serostatus was compiled. Genome-wide SNP genotypes for about 65% of the 666 donors were used in a later genetic analysis, which treated that subset as a discovery cohort. The number of typed donors differed by locus: about 620-640 for A, B, C, DRB1 and DQB1; 500 to 550 for DQA1; roughly 600 for DPA1; and around 450 for DPB1. To study patterns of TCR occurrence, a later analysis re-analyzed previously published TCR beta repertoires from 500 to 850 donors and added high-resolution HLA genotyping. Roughly 300 gigabases of sequencing data and 91 million or so unique TCR sequences made up an early release that covered 500 to 650 HLA-typed donors. In the later analysis, no new phenotypic data were used to find candidate immune exposures; instead, reliance was placed on TCR beta sequences and their occurrence across donors. Along with the approximately 650-subject first cohort, a separate validation cohort of over a hundred different subjects was used. All discovery cohort repertoires had been generated using a single sequencing platform. The study combined high-throughput TCR immunosequencing, statistical association of individual TCRs with disease status, and machine learning to predict cytomegalovirus infection status. Five DR-DQ haplotypes were treated as single units for association and clustering because of strong linkage in the cohort. Of the 350 to 450 genotyped donors, less than 85% were placed in the genetic ancestry cluster associated with self-reported Caucasian donors.

CDR1 and CDR2, per the germline V gene, are MNHEY and SVGAGI. The CDR3 contains 16 residues, cysteine and phenylalanine counted. The DNA shown is the 48-base CDR3, in frame from base 1. Ends trimmed: V by 0 bases, J by 6 bases; bases unmatched to a gene: 5. The investigation overall reported the following: Some IMGT-functional V segments, including TRBV6-2 and TRBV6-3, could not be distinguished by the 87-base-pair reads and were therefore excluded. Roughly uniform sequencing depth across donors was assumed in presence/absence analyses, although this assumption may not hold. The cohort was sequenced for TCR beta chains only, and without alpha or paired-chain data the features that could be detected were limited. According to a later analysis, TCR association rates differed among HLA loci, with DRB1 alleles showing the most associated TCRs and HLA-C alleles showing the fewest. According to a later analysis, parvovirus B19, influenza, CMV and Epstein-Barr virus appeared linked to several top co-occurrence clusters. In a later analysis, some 17,000 TCR beta sequences were associated with specific HLA alleles at a false discovery rate of 0.05. Cytomegalovirus status was reported to be diagnosed by the classifier with high specificity and sensitivity in both the original and validation cohorts. Linkage disequilibrium might explain the correlated functional status among segregating V segments, but an unknown experimental factor could not be excluded. In a later analysis, HLA-associated TCR beta chains showed more clonal expansion and lower generation probabilities than non-associated chains that were equally common. A group of highly shared sequence variants was considered likely to be a technical artifact of the sequencing pipeline. While some public TCRs were present in many individuals, most TCR sequences turned up only very rarely across donors. When HLA alleles, especially DR and DQ, strongly co-occurred, attributing TCR associations to individual alleles was difficult. A further reported finding was that TCR beta sequences accurately predicted the HLA-A and HLA-B alleles for most subjects in the first cohort. The study listed 164 TCR beta chains as associated with cytomegalovirus. Because counts were too low, 15 to 20 rarely observed V segments, including chromosome 9 orphons, were excluded from the earlier analysis of 587 of the donors. In an earlier analysis of 450 to 750 of the donors, most TCR beta V segments appeared in productive rearrangements about 87% or about 30% of the time, broadly matching IMGT annotations. The only immune exposure information available for the cohort was CMV serostatus. In vitro tests confirmed that three of the cytomegalovirus-associated TCR beta chains recognize cytomegalovirus antigens. An association between a missense DCLRE1C variant and V-gene and J-gene trimming of TCR beta chains was found in a later genetic analysis and replicated in an independent cohort. According to a later analysis, most CMV-associated TCR beta chains appeared to be HLA-restricted, and the HLA associations seemed to be driven largely by CMV exposure. Compared with the 666-donor mean, donors in an Asian-associated ancestry cluster had fewer N-insertions in productive TCRs, according to a later genetic analysis. HLA typing was unavailable for some donors at each locus, so association tests used only the typed subset. It was suggested by the authors that the approach could potentially be generalized to other disease states and immunological phenotypes.

Library construction relied on the immunoSEQ multiplex PCR assay. The multiplex PCR relied on a mix of 60 forward primers for TCR Vbeta segments and 13 reverse primers for TCR Jbeta segments. Amplification of the CDR3 region of rearranged TCR beta genes was performed with a multiplex PCR assay on genomic DNA. On the Illumina HiSeq System, the amplified TCR beta libraries were sequenced as 87-base-pair reads. Regarding the original processing steps: A later analysis counted 75 million to 100 million unique TCR beta chains across the 666 repertoires, and roughly 10 million of these chains were shared by at least two donors. A nearest-neighbor algorithm error-corrected the raw reads and collapsed the reads into unique sequences, merging closely related sequences to remove PCR and sequencing errors. To assign V, D and J gene segments, CDR3 sequences were aligned to IMGT reference sequences. For a sequence to be retained, a match of at least six nucleotides to both a V gene segment and a J gene segment was required. Rearrangements were called productive when the CDR3 lacked stop codons and stayed in frame with V and J; all others were non-productive. Following IMGT convention, CDR3 was defined as the stretch from the second conserved V-encoded cysteine up to the conserved J-encoded phenylalanine. Sequences without an unambiguous match to a single V gene segment were excluded from the earlier analysis of about 630 of the donors. In an earlier analysis of some 590 of the donors, a V segment was called functional when productive rearrangements were above 56.7%, and segregating when the standard deviation between donors exceeded 5%. A statistical classification framework was developed to diagnose cytomegalovirus status using the catalog of TCR beta chain sequences. V and J gene assignment, in a later analysis, came from comparing TCR nucleotide sequences with IMGT/GENE-DB human TR gene sequences. In a later analysis, CDR3 sequences and most-parsimonious VDJ recombination scenarios were assigned using the TCRdist pipeline. In a later analysis, each TCR beta chain was defined by its CDR3 amino acid sequence together with its V-gene family, and reads without a unique V-gene family were excluded. To address suspected cross-contamination and a sequencing artifact, a later analysis removed roughly 580 highly shared, low-generation-probability nucleotide sequences. In a later analysis, a clonal expansion index was calculated for each public chain from normalized within-repertoire ranks of inferred template counts. In a later analysis, generation probabilities were computed with a VDJ recombination model fitted to out-of-frame rearrangements, and the resulting probabilities were checked against IGoR. Hypergeometric tests were used in a later analysis to score TCR-TCR, TCR-HLA and TCR-CMV co-occurrence, with a repertoire-size bias correction applied to the TCR pairs. In a later analysis, false discovery rates were estimated by permuting HLA or CMV assignments 20 times. In a later analysis, co-occurring TCRs were grouped using DBSCAN, with TCRdist sequence similarity added in when clustering inside HLA-allele-positive subsets. Repertoires with fewer than 30,000 or more than 120,000 public chains, plus five repertoires with anomalous nucleotide sharing, were excluded from co-occurrence clustering. TCRdb retrieved this table from immuneACCESS and kept in-frame rearrangements only. Not all clones are present; in checked studies, unresolved V genes account for under half, and no reason is known for the remainder. Clone size and V and J calls were adopted from that table, with D and trimming inferred from the DNA. Present in this sample are about 120,000 clones, 80% of which were seen just once. The ten most abundant clones make up roughly 9.6% of the sample.

The chain is encoded by TRBV6-5 joined to TRBJ2-2, and TRBD1 matches 9 of the central bases. The clonotype originates from a man aged 25 to 45 in good health and CMV-seropositive. The specimen was PBMCs. The DNA sequence is given as TGTGCCAGCAGTTACTCGTTGGACAGGGGAGCCGGGGAGCTGTTTTTT. The translation is CASSYSLDRGAGELFF.